Listed below are T cell receptor beta chains from one sample, sequenced in a study of T cells in Graves' hyperthyroidism and ophthalmopathy. TCRdb recomputed calls from the multiplex PCR reads with MiXCR, one row per CDR3 protein. The sample has hundreds of thousands of distinct CDR3 sequences, about 43% seen once; the top ten hold nearly 8.5%. Sample: peripheral blood or thyroid tissue (not recorded which). Receptors originate from a woman younger than 30 with Graves' hyperthyroidism. The CDR3 runs from the conserved cysteine through the conserved F or W. Fields, in order: CDR3 DNA, CDR3 protein, D gene, V gene, J gene, clone size. D genes are given only for firm matches. A row's size may be missing; if present it is once, few, many or a size class.

DNA: TGTGCCACCAGCAAATTTGTGACACAGAACACTGAAGCTTTCTTT
CDR3: CATSKFVTQNTEAFF
D: -
V: TRBV15
J: TRBJ1-1
size: many

DNA: TGTGCCAGCAGCGTCCGGGACAGGAGCTCCTACGAGCAGTACTTC
CDR3: CASSVRDRSSYEQYF
D: TRBD1
V: TRBV7-6
J: TRBJ2-7
size: -

DNA: TGCAGTGCTAGAGATCAGGGCAGGGGGCGCGCTGCTGAAGCTTTCTTT
CDR3: CSARDQGRGRAAEAFF
D: TRBD1
V: TRBV20-1
J: TRBJ1-1
size: -

DNA: TGTGCCAGCAGCTATCAGCCCGGGACTAGCGAAGACTACGAGCAGTACTTC
CDR3: CASSYQPGTSEDYEQYF
D: TRBD2
V: TRBV2
J: TRBJ2-7
size: few

DNA: TGTGCCAGCACCCCGCGGGGCGGCGCCTACGAGCAGTGCTTC
CDR3: CASTPRGGAYEQCF
D: -
V: TRBV6-6
J: TRBJ2-7
size: once

DNA: TGTGCCAGCAGCAGTGGACAGGGGGTATACACCGGGGAGCTGTTTTTT
CDR3: CASSSGQGVYTGELFF
D: TRBD1
V: TRBV7-9
J: TRBJ2-2
size: -

DNA: TGCAGCGTTGTCGGTCGGCTGAACTCTGGAAACACCATATATTTT
CDR3: CSVVGRLNSGNTIYF
D: -
V: TRBV29-1
J: TRBJ1-3
size: -

DNA: TGCAGTGCAAAGTCGACAGGAGGATATGCAACTAATGAAAAACTGTTTTTT
CDR3: CSAKSTGGYATNEKLFF
D: -
V: TRBV20-1
J: TRBJ1-4
size: once

DNA: TGTGCCAGCAGCTGGGACAATGAAGAGACCCAGTACTTC
CDR3: CASSWDNEETQYF
D: -
V: TRBV7-9
J: TRBJ2-5
size: many

DNA: TGTGCCAGCAGCTTAGTACTAGCGGGCCAAGAGACCCAGTACTTC
CDR3: CASSLVLAGQETQYF
D: TRBD2
V: TRBV7-6
J: TRBJ2-5
size: many

DNA: TGTGCCAGTTCGGACAGTACCTACGAGCAGTACTTC
CDR3: CASSDSTYEQYF
D: -
V: TRBV2
J: TRBJ2-7
size: many

DNA: TGTGCCAGCAGTGAGGGGCCCAATCAGCCCCAGCATTTT
CDR3: CASSEGPNQPQHF
D: -
V: TRBV6-1
J: TRBJ1-5
size: -

DNA: TGCGCCAGCAGCTTGGAGGGTGAGGGTGGCTACACCTTC
CDR3: CASSLEGEGGYTF
D: -
V: TRBV5-1
J: TRBJ1-2
size: many

DNA: TGTGCCAGCAGCTTGTGGCCCGACAGGAAAGAAAATTCACCCCTCCACTTT
CDR3: CASSLWPDRKENSPLHF
D: -
V: TRBV14
J: TRBJ1-6
size: -

DNA: TGTGCCAGCAGTGCTCCCCAGGGCAATGGCTACACCTTC
CDR3: CASSAPQGNGYTF
D: -
V: TRBV25-1
J: TRBJ1-2
size: -

DNA: TGTGCCACCAGTGATTTGGGTGAAAGCACAGATACGCAGTATTTT
CDR3: CATSDLGESTDTQYF
D: -
V: TRBV24-1
J: TRBJ2-3
size: once

DNA: TGCAGCGTTGCCACTGGGGCCCTGCCGGTCTATGGCTACACCTTC
CDR3: CSVATGALPVYGYTF
D: -
V: TRBV29-1
J: TRBJ1-2
size: -

DNA: TGTGCCAGCAGCCGACCGGGACAGGATTCGAACACCGGGGAGCTGTTTTTT
CDR3: CASSRPGQDSNTGELFF
D: TRBD1
V: TRBV7-6
J: TRBJ2-2
size: -

DNA: TGCAGCGTTGCTAGACAGGGAGGAGAGACCCAGCATTTT
CDR3: CSVARQGGETQHF
D: TRBD1
V: TRBV29-1
J: TRBJ1-5
size: once

DNA: TGTGCCAGCAGCATTTGGACGACCAACTATGGCTACACCTTC
CDR3: CASSIWTTNYGYTF
D: -
V: TRBV7-2
J: TRBJ1-2
size: many

DNA: TGTGCCAGCAGTGAATGGGCAGTTCAAGGGGCCAACGTCCTGACTTTC
CDR3: CASSEWAVQGANVLTF
D: -
V: TRBV25-1
J: TRBJ2-6
size: many

DNA: TGTGCCAGCAGTTACCTCGGGGCAGCCGGGGCCAACGTCCTGACTTTC
CDR3: CASSYLGAAGANVLTF
D: -
V: TRBV10-3
J: TRBJ2-6
size: -

DNA: TGCAGCAGATTAGCGGGAGCAGAGACCCAGTACTTC
CDR3: CSRLAGAETQYF
D: TRBD2
V: TRBV29-1
J: TRBJ2-5
size: -

DNA: TGCGCCAGCACCCAGCGGGAGGGCCACGCCGGGGAGCTGTTTTTT
CDR3: CASTQREGHAGELFF
D: TRBD2
V: TRBV5-1
J: TRBJ2-2
size: -